This T cell receptor (beta chain) originates from a study of radiotherapy plus CTLA-4 blockade in lung cancer. At the level of the study: With 31% of patients having disease control, objective responses were seen in roughly 18%.

The protocol was immunoSEQ multiplex PCR, while the TCRdb copy is restricted to in-frame clones and leaves out a portion. The sample has approximately 89,000 clones, approximately 82% seen once; the top ten hold 14% to 15%. Turning to this clone: The antigen remains undetermined.

CDR3 length: 15 residues. The germline V gene encodes CDR1 SGHTA and CDR2 FQGNSA. Germline trimming cut 1 base from V and 8 bases from J; bases unmatched to any gene: 5. Ipilimumab-mediated CTLA-4 blockade plus focal radiation was given to patients having chemo-refractory metastatic non-small-cell lung cancer. Findings and limits, study-wide: Among reported predictors of response, early blood T cell clone dynamics with interferon-beta performed best. After radiotherapy and ipilimumab, tumor-derived clones expanded in peripheral blood.

The starting material was peripheral blood, obtained from a patient treated with radiotherapy plus ipilimumab. The source of this sequence is a human donor with non-small cell lung cancer that progressed on radiotherapy plus ipilimumab. The chain couples TRBV7-2 to TRBJ2-1, with 10 bases aligning to TRBD2. CDR3 sequence reads: CASSLDTSGIYEQFF. DNA for the CDR3: TGTGCCAGCAGCTTAGATACTAGCGGGATCTATGAGCAGTTCTTC.